The text below deals with one T cell receptor beta chain. Its target is not known. Other DNA sequences in this sample translate to the same CDR3. The sample originates from a study of T cells in women clearing cervical HPV infection. About the study: For cases, blood was sampled a median about 140 days after lesion detection, interquartile range roughly 80 to 200 days. Overall study findings and caveats: Combining TCR richness with V gene abundances gave approximately 0.84 AUC. Timing of associations relative to infection is unclear; T-cell subsets were not isolated.

Repertoires were generated with immunoSEQ multiplex PCR, while TCRdb's copy carries only in-frame clones and drops some. The sample yields some 20,000 clones, of which the top ten take up about 6.7%. Specimen: blood buffy coat. The TCR comes from a woman aged 18 to 69 with a cervical HPV16 infection that either progressed to CIN3+ or cleared (not recorded which).

The DNA read from the CDR3 is TGCAGTGCTAGAGGCAACAGGGACACC. Protein sequence: CSARGNRDT. The CDR3 in full is CSARGNRDTIYF. The V gene is TRBV20-1, the J gene TRBJ1-3, with D maybe TRBD1 (6 bases). The CDR3 end lies 3 residues beyond the end of the read and is filled in from the germline J gene. The CDR3 extends over 12 amino acids. CDR1 and CDR2 (germline): DFQATT, SNEGSKA (reference sequence). V lost 1 base, J lost 8 bases, and 9 bases lay in between.